A selection of T cell receptor beta chains follows, all from one sample in a study of blood T cell repertoires in COVID-19. Method: immunoSEQ multiplex PCR; TCRdb's copy keeps in-frame clones and lacks some. This sample has about 250,000 clones, with more than 70% found just once. Sequencing was performed on peripheral blood. Receptors originate from a middle-aged woman who had recovered from COVID-19. Each CDR3 is given with its conserved first and last residue. A D gene is named only where the DNA matches it firmly. Size is omitted from some rows. Given values are once, few, many or a class for expanded clones.

v_gene	abundance	d_gene	j_gene	CDR3aa	CDR3nt
TRBV2	.	.	TRBJ1-2	CASSVRGYGYTF	TGTGCCAGCAGTGTACGGGGCTATGGCTACACCTTC
TRBV18	.	TRBD1	TRBJ2-7	CASSPLQGQASYEQYF	TGTGCCAGCTCACCACTCCAAGGACAGGCCTCCTACGAGCAGTACTTC
TRBV6-6	.	.	TRBJ1-1	CASSDRGGTEAFF	TGTGCCAGCAGCGACCGTGGGGGGACTGAAGCTTTCTTT
TRBV11-1	once	.	TRBJ1-2	CASSSPLGQRPYGYTF	TGTGCCAGCAGCTCCCCACTCGGACAGAGACCGTATGGCTACACCTTC
TRBV7-9	.	TRBD2	TRBJ2-1	CASSFGGLAGDYNEQFF	TGTGCCAGCAGCTTTGGGGGACTAGCGGGCGACTACAATGAGCAGTTCTTC
TRBV2	.	.	TRBJ1-4	CASGGAPGFF	TGTGCCAGCGGTGGGGCCCCCGGGTTTTTT
TRBV11-2	few	.	TRBJ1-1	CASSLVAAEAFF	TGTGCCAGCAGCTTAGTGGCGGCCGAAGCTTTCTTT
TRBV27	.	.	TRBJ2-3	CASAARTGTDTQYF	TGTGCCAGCGCCGCCCGGACAGGCACAGATACGCAGTATTTT
TRBV6-5	.	TRBD2	TRBJ2-5	CANGGAGVAQETQYF	TGTGCCAACGGGGGGGCAGGGGTGGCTCAAGAGACCCAGTACTTC
TRBV11-2	.	TRBD1	TRBJ1-4	CASSSRQGNNEKLFF	TGTGCCAGCAGCTCCCGACAGGGAAATAATGAAAAACTGTTTTTT
TRBV6-6	.	.	TRBJ2-1	CASSDVGRRRNEQFF	TGTGCCAGCAGCGACGTGGGGAGGAGACGGAATGAGCAGTTCTTC
TRBV4-3	.	TRBD2	TRBJ2-5	CASSPDRRGLLYF	TGCGCCAGCAGCCCAGACCGTCGGGGACTACTGTACTTC
TRBV3-1/TRBV3-2	.	TRBD1	TRBJ2-5	CASSLRQGGTQYF	TGTGCCAGCAGCCTACGACAGGGTGGGACCCAGTACTTC
TRBV7-2	.	TRBD1	TRBJ1-2	CASSLDYRGNYGYTF	TGTGCCAGCAGCTTAGACTACAGGGGGAACTATGGCTACACCTTC
TRBV4-3	.	TRBD2	TRBJ2-1	CASSPRLAGSHEQFF	TGCGCCAGCAGCCCCCGACTAGCGGGGAGCCATGAGCAGTTCTTC
TRBV6-5	.	TRBD1	TRBJ2-7	CASRAGTASYEQYF	TGTGCCAGCAGGGCCGGGACAGCCTCCTACGAGCAGTACTTC